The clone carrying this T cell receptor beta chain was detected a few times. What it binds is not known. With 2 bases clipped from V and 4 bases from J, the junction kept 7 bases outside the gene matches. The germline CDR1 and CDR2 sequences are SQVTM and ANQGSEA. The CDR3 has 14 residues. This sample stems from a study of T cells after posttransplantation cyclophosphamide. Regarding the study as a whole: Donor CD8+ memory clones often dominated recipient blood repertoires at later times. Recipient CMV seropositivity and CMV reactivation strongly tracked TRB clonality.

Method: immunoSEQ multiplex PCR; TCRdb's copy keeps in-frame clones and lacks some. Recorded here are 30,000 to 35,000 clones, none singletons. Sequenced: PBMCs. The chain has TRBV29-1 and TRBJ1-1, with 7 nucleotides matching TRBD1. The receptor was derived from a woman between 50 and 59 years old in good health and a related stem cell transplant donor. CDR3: CSVEKGALGTEAFF. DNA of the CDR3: TGCAGCGTTGAAAAGGGGGCCTTGGGCACTGAAGCTTTCTTT.